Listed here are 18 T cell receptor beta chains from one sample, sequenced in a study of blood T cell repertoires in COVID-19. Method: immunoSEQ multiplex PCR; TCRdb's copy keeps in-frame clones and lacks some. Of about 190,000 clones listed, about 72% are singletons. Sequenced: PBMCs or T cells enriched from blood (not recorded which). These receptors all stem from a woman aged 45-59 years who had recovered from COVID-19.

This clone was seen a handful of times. CDR3 nucleotides: TGTGCCAGCAGTGTGAGTGTAGCGGGAGGAGGTGAGCAGTTCTTC. Its translation: CASSVSVAGGGEQFF. This chain connects TRBV2 to TRBJ2-1; TRBD2 aligns across 10 bases. V was pared by 4 bases and J by 9 bases, with 9 bases of the junction left unmatched. Germline CDR1 SNHLY, CDR2 FYNNEI. The CDR3 consists of 15 residues. The whole variable domain, filled in from reference TRBV2 and TRBJ2-1, reads EPEVTQTPSHQVTQMGQEVILRCVPISNHLYFYWYRQILGQKVEFLVSFYNNEISEKSEIFDDQFSVERPDGSNFTLKIRSTKLEDSAMYFCASSVSVAGGGEQFFGPGTRLTVL.

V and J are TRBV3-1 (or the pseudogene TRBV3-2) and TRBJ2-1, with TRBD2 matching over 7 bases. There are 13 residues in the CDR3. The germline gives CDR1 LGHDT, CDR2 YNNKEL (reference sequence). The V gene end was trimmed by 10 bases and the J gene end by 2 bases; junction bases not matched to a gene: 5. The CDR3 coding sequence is TGTGCCACCGGGACTACCACCTACAATGAGCAGTTCTTC. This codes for CATGTTTYNEQFF.

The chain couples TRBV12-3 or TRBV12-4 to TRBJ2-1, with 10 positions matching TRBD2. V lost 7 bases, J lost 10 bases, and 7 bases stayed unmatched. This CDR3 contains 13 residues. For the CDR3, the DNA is TGTGCCAGCACCTCCGGGACTAGCGTCGAGCAGTTCTTC. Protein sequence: CASTSGTSVEQFF.

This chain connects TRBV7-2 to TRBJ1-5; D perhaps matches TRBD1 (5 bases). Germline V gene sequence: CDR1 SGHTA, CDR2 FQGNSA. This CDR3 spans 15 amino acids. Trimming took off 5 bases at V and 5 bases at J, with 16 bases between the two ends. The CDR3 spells CASSTSPGGDQPQHF. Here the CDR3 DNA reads TGTGCCAGCAGCACCTCGCCAGGAGGGGATCAGCCCCAGCATTTT.

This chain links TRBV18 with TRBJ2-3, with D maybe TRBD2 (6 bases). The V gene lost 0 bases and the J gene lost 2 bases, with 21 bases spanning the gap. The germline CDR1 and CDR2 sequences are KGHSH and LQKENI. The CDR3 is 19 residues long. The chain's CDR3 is CASSPPVAELTPHTDTQYF. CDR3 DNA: TGTGCCAGCTCACCACCCGTAGCGGAGCTAACCCCCCACACAGATACGCAGTATTTT. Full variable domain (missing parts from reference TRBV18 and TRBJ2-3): NAGVMQNPRHLVRRRGQEARLRCSPMKGHSHVYWYRQLPEEGLKFMVYLQKENIIDESGMPKERFSAEFPKEGPSILRIQQVVRGDSAAYFCASSPPVAELTPHTDTQYFGPGTRLTVL.

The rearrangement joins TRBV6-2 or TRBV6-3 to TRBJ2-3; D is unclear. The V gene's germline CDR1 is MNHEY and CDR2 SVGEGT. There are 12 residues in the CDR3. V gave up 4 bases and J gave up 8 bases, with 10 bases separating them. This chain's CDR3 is CASSFRPGTQYF. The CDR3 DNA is TGTGCCAGCAGTTTCCGGCCGGGTACGCAGTATTTT.

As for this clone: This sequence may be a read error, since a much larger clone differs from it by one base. CDR3 sequence reads: CASSGTDQETQYF. In DNA form, the CDR3 reads TGTGCCAGCAGCGGGACAGACCAAGAGACCCAGTACTTC. J is TRBJ2-5 and V is TRBV5-5, with 7 nucleotides matching TRBD1. The J segment lost 0 bases and the V segment lost 4 bases, leaving 0 bases of the junction unmatched. CDR1 SGHKS and CDR2 YYEKEE come from the germline V gene (reference sequence). This CDR3 has 13 residues.

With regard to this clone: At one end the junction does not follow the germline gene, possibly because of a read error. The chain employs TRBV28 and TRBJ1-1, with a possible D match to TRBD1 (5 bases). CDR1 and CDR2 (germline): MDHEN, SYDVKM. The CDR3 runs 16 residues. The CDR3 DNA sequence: TGTGCCAGCCGTTCCAGGCTAGGGACTTATTACACCGAAGCTTTCTTT. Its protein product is CASRSRLGTYYTEAFF.

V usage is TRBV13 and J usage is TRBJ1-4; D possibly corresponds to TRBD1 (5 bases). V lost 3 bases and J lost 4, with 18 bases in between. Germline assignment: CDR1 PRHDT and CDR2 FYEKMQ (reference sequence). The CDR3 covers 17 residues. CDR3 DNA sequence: TGTGCCAGCAGCTTTAGTCAGGGTACCCCCCTTAATGAAAAACTGTTTTTT. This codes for CASSFSQGTPLNEKLFF.

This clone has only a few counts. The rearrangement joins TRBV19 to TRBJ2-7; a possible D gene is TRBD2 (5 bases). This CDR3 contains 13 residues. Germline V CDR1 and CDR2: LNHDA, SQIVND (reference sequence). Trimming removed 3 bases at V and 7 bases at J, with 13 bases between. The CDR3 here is CASSIDRGGEQYF. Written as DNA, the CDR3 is TGTGCCAGTAGTATCGATCGCGGCGGGGAGCAGTACTTC.

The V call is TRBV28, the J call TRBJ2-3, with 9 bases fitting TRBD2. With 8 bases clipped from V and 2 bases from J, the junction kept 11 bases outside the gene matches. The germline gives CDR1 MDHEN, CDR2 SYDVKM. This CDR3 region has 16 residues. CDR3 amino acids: CASFAGGRGATDTQYF. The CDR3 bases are TGTGCCAGCTTTGCGGGAGGGAGGGGGGCCACAGATACGCAGTATTTT. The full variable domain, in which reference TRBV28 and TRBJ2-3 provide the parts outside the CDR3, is DVKVTQSSRYLVKRTGEKVFLECVQDMDHENMFWYRQDPGLGLRLIYFSYDVKMKEKGDIPEGYSVSREKKERFSLILESASTNQTSMYLCASFAGGRGATDTQYFGPGTRLTVL.

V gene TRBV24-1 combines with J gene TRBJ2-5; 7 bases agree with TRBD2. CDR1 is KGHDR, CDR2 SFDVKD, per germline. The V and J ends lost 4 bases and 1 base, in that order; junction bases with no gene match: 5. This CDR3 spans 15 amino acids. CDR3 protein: CATSEGGSPQETQYF. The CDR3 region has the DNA TGTGCCACCAGTGAAGGCGGGAGTCCCCAAGAGACCCAGTACTTC.

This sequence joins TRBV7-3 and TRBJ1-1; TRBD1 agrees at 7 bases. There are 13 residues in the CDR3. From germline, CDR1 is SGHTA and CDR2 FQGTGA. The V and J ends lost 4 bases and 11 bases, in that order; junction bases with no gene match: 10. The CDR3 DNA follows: TGTGCCAGCAGCTCCCAAGTCGGACAGGCCGCTTTCTTT. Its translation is CASSSQVGQAAFF. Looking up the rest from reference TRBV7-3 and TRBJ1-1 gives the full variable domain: GAGVSQTPSNKVTEKGKYVELRCDPISGHTALYWYRQSLGQGPEFLIYFQGTGAADDSGLPNDRFFAVRPEGSVSTLKIQRTERGDSAVYLCASSSQVGQAAFFGQGTRLTVV.

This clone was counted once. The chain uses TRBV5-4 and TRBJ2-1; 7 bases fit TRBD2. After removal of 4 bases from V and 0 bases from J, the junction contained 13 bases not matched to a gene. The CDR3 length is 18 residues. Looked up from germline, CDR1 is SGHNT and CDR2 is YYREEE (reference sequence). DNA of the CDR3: TGTGCCAGCAGCCCCGGGCAGAGCGGGAAAAGCTCCTACAATGAGCAGTTCTTC. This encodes CASSPGQSGKSSYNEQFF.

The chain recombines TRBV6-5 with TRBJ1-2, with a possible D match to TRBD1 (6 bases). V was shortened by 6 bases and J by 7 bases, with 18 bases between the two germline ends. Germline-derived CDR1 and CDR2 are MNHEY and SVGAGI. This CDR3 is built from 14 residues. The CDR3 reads CASRNTGYRVGYTF. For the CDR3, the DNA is TGTGCCAGCAGAAATACTGGGTACAGGGTTGGCTACACCTTC.

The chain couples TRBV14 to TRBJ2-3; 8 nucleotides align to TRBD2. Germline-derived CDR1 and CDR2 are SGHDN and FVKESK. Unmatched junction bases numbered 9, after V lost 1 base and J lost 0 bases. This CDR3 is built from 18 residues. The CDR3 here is CASSQGPVSGSSTDTQYF. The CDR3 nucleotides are TGTGCCAGCAGCCAAGGACCCGTCAGCGGGAGTAGCACAGATACGCAGTATTTT.

The CDR3 here is CAISGTERNTIYF. The CDR3 bases are TGTGCCATCAGTGGGACAGAGAGAAACACCATATATTTT. This sequence joins TRBV10-3 and TRBJ1-3; the D gene is possibly TRBD1 (6 bases). The CDR3 consists of 13 residues. Deletions cut 4 bases from V and 5 bases from J, with 9 bases between. Germline V gives CDR1 ENHRY, CDR2 SYGVKD.

The DNA for the CDR3 is TGCGCCAGCAGCCTAGAAGCGGGAGTCGGCACAGATACGCAGTATTTT. Translating gives CASSLEAGVGTDTQYF. This chain uses TRBV5-1 with TRBJ2-3; TRBD2 agrees at 8 bases. Per germline, CDR1 SGHRS and CDR2 YFSETQ. Germline trimming cut 4 bases from V and 1 base from J; bases unmatched to any gene: 8. This CDR3 has 16 residues.